This passage covers 8 T cell receptor beta chains from one sample sequenced in a study of beta chain features in type 1 diabetes. Expressed TCRB transcripts got sequenced, as all isolated RNA was reverse transcribed. Here immunoSEQ multiplex PCR was the method, and the copy in TCRdb shows in-frame clones only, minus some. The sample shows some 220,000 clones, roughly 10% of them seen only once. Sequenced: central memory CD4+ T cells from blood. The receptors originated from a man younger than 35 in good health.

There are a few counts of this clone. The rearrangement joins TRBV27 to TRBJ2-7; TRBD1 matches 9 bases. Germline CDR1 is MNHEY and CDR2 is SMNVEV (reference sequence). The V segment lost 6 bases and the J segment 3 bases; nucleotides outside the gene matches: 9. The CDR3 length is 15 residues. The CDR3 loop reads CASRGPGQGIYEQYF. CDR3 in DNA: TGTGCCAGCAGAGGACCGGGACAGGGAATCTACGAGCAGTACTTC.

This clone was recorded a few times. The chain is built from TRBV29-1 and TRBJ2-7; TRBD1 might be the D (6 bases). V lost 1 base, J lost 6 bases, and 16 bases lay in between. From germline, CDR1 is SQVTM and CDR2 ANQGSEA. CDR3 length: 14 residues. The DNA of the CDR3 is TGCAGCGTTGAAGGCGGACAGTGGGTTAGCGAGCAGTACTTC. Translation: CSVEGGQWVSEQYF.

This clone has more than one count but fewer than ten. The V and J genes are TRBV23-1 and TRBJ2-7; D is uncertain. TRBV23-1 is filed as an ORF, its function uncertain. The CDR3 sequence is 14 residues long. The V and J ends lost 4 bases and 1 base respectively, with 11 bases between them. The CDR3 nucleotides are TGCGCCAGCAGTCCGGGCGGTCTTTCCTACGAGCAGTACTTC. This translates into CASSPGGLSYEQYF.

This clone came up a few times. This specimen includes other DNA sequences encoding the same CDR3. Written as DNA, the CDR3 is TGTGCCAGCAGTGAGGGGACAGGCCCCCAAGAGACCCAGTACTTC. Its translation: CASSEGTGPQETQYF. The rearrangement links TRBV25-1 to TRBJ2-5; 8 bases map to TRBD1. The CDR3 extends over 15 amino acids. V dropped 3 bases and J dropped 1; count of bases not matched to a gene: 4. The germline V gene has CDR1 MGHDK and CDR2 SYGVNS. The entire variable domain, with the rest obtained from reference TRBV25-1 and TRBJ2-5, is as follows: EADIYQTPRYLVIGTGKKITLECSQTMGHDKMYWYQQDPGMELHLIHYSYGVNSTEKGDLSSESTVSRIRTEHFPLTLESARPSHTSQYLCASSEGTGPQETQYFGPGTRLLVL.

The CDR3: CASSPTGPPIPQHF. In nucleotides, the CDR3 is TGTGCCAGCAGCCCAACCGGGCCTCCGATCCCCCAGCATTTT. This chain links TRBV2 with TRBJ1-5; D unresolved. The CDR3 runs 14 residues. Trimming removed 6 bases from V and 10 bases from J, with 19 bases in between. The germline V gene encodes CDR1 SNHLY and CDR2 FYNNEI.

This clone showed up just a few times. V is TRBV14 and J is TRBJ1-2, with a possible D match to TRBD1 (6 bases). Trimming removed 1 base from V and 7 bases from J, with 16 bases in between. Germline CDR1 and CDR2: SGHDN and FVKESK. There are 15 residues in the CDR3. The CDR3, as DNA: TGTGCCAGCAGCCAAGCGGCGGAGGGGGTTGGTGGCTACACCTTC. Protein sequence: CASSQAAEGVGGYTF.

This clone appeared a few times. The V gene is TRBV30, the J gene TRBJ1-5; D not certain. Trimming removed 5 bases from V and 3 bases from J, with 20 bases in between. The length of the CDR3 is 16 residues. The germline gives CDR1 GTSNPN, CDR2 SVGIG (reference sequence). The CDR3, as DNA: TGTGCCTGGGGGGAGGAGGGTCGTAGGAACAATCAGCCCCAGCATTTT. Its protein is CAWGEEGRRNNQPQHF.

This clone was observed a handful of times. This chain uses TRBV2 with TRBJ1-4; D is possibly TRBD1 (6 bases). CDR3 length: 16 amino acids. The germline V gene has CDR1 SNHLY and CDR2 FYNNEI. The V and J ends lost 6 bases and 4 bases respectively, with 18 bases between them. CDR3 nucleotide sequence: TGTGCCAGCAGAGACTTTACAAGGGACATTAATGAAAAACTGTTTTTT. This sequence encodes CASRDFTRDINEKLFF.